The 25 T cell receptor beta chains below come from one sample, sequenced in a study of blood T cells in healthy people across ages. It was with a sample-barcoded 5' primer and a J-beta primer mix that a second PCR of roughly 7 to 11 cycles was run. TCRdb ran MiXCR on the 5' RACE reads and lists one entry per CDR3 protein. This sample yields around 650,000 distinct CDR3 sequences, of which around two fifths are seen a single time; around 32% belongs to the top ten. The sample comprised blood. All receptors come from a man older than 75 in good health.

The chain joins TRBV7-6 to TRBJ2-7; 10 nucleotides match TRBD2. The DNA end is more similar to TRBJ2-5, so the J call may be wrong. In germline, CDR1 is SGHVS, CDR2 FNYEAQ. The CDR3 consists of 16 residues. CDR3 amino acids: CASSSKGLAGAETQYF. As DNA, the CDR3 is TGTGCCAGCAGCTCCAAGGGGCTAGCGGGAGCAGAGACCCAGTACTTC.

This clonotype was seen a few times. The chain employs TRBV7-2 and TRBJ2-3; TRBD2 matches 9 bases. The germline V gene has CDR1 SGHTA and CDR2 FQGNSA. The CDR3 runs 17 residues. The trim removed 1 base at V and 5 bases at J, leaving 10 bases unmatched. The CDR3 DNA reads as TGTGCCAGCAGCTTAGTTGCGGGGGGGGGAATTGTAGATACGCAGTATTTT. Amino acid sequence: CASSLVAGGGIVDTQYF.

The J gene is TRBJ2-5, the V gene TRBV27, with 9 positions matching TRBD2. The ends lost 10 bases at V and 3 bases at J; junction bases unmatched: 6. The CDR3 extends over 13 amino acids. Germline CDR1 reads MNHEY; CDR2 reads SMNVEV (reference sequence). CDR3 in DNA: TGTGCCACCCAACTAGCGGGTGAAGAGACCCAGTACTTC. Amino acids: CATQLAGEETQYF.

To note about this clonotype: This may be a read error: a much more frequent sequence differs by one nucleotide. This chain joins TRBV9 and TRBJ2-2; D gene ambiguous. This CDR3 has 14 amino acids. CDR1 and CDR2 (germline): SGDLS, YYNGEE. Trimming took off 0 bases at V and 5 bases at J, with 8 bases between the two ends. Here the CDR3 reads CASSVGMETGELFF. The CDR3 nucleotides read TGTGCCAGCAGCGTAGGGATGGAAACCGGGGAGCTGTTTTTT.

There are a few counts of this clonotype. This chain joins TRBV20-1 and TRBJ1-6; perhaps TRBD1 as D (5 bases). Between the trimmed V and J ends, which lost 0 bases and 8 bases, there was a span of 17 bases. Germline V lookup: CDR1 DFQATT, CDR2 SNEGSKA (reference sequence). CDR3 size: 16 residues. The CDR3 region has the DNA TGCAGTGCTAGAGAACACACCGGGACTGGGGATTCACCCCTCCACTTT. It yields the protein CSAREHTGTGDSPLHF.

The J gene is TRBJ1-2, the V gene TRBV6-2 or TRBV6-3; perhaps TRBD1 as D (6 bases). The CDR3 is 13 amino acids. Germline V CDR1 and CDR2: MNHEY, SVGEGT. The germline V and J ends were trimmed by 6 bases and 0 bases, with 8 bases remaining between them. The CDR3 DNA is TGTGCCAGCAGGGGGACAACTAACTATGGCTACACCTTC. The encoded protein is CASRGTTNYGYTF.

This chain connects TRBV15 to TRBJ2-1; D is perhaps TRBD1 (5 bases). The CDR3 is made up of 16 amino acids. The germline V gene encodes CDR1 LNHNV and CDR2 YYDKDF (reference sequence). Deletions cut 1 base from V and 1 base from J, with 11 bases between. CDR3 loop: CATSRGQKGSYNEQFF. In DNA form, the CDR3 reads TGTGCCACCAGCAGAGGACAGAAAGGGTCCTACAATGAGCAGTTCTTC.

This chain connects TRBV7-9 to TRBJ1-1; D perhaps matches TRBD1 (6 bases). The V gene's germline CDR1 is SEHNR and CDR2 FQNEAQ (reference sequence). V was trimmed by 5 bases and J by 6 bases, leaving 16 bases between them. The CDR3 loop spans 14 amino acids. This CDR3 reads CASSLSRGSAEAFF. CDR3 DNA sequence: TGTGCCAGCAGCCTATCCAGGGGCAGCGCTGAAGCTTTCTTT.

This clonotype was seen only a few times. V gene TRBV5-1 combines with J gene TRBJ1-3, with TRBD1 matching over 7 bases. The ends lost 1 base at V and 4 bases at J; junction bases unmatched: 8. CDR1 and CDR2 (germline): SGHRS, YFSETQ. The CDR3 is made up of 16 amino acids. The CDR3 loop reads CASSLQPGQRGNTIYF. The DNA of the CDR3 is TGCGCCAGCAGCTTGCAGCCGGGACAGCGAGGAAACACCATATATTTT. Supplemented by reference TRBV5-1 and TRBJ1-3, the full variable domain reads KAGVTQTPRYLIKTRGQQVTLSCSPISGHRSVSWYQQTPGQGLQFLFEYFSETQRNKGNFPGRFSGRQFSNSRSEMNVSTLELGDSALYLCASSLQPGQRGNTIYFGEGSWLTVV.

CDR3 in DNA: TGTGCCAGCAGTATACAATCGGCGGGGGGGGGAACAGATACGCAGTATTTT. Translating it yields CASSIQSAGGGTDTQYF. This chain connects TRBV7-2 to TRBJ2-3; TRBD2 matches at 9 bases. CDR1 is SGHTA and CDR2 is FQGNSA in the germline V gene. This CDR3 comprises 17 residues. After removal of 6 bases from V and 3 bases from J, the junction contained 13 bases not matched to a gene.

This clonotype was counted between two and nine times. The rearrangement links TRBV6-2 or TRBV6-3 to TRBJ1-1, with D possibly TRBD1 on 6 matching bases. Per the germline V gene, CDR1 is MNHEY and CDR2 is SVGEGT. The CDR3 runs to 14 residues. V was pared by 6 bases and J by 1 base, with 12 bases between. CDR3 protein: CASSKLRGNTEAFF. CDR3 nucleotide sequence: TGTGCCAGCAGCAAGCTCAGGGGGAACACTGAAGCTTTCTTT.

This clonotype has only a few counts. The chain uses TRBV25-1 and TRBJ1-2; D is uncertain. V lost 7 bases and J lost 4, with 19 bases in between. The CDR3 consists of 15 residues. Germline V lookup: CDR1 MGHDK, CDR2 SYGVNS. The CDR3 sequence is CASMGAGRSAYGYTF. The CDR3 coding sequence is TGTGCCAGCATGGGAGCGGGGAGATCGGCCTATGGCTACACCTTC.

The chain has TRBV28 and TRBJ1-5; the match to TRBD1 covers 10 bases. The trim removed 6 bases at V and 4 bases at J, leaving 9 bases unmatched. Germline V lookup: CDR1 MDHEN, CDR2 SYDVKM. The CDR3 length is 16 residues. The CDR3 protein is CASRPSDRGRNQPQHF. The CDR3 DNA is TGTGCCAGCAGACCGTCAGACAGGGGGCGAAATCAGCCCCAGCATTTT.

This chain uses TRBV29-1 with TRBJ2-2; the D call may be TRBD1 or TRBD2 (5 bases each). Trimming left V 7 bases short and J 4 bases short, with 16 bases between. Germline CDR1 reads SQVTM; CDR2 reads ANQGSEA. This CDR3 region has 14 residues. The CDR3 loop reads CSAAIRGRTGELFF. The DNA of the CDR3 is TGCAGCGCAGCAATACGGGGCCGCACCGGGGAGCTGTTTTTT.

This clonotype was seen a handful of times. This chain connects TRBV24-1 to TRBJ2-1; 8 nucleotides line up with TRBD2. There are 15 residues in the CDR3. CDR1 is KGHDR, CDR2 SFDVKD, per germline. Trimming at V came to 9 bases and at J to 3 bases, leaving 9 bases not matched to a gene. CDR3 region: CATSRLAGGYNEQFF. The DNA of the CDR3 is TGTGCCACCTCTCGACTGGCGGGAGGCTACAATGAGCAGTTCTTC.

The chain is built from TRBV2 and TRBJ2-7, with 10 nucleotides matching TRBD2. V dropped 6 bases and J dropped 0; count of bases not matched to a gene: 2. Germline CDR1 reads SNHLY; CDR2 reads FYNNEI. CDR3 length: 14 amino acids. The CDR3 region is CASRASGGSYEQYF. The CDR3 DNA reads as TGTGCCAGCAGAGCTAGCGGGGGCTCCTACGAGCAGTACTTC.

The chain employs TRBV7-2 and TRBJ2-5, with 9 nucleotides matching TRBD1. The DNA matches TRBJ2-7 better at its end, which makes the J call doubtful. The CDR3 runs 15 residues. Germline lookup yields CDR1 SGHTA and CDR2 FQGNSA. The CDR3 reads CASSQGTGRAYEQYF. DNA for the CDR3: TGTGCCAGCAGCCAGGGGACAGGGAGGGCCTACGAGCAGTACTTC.

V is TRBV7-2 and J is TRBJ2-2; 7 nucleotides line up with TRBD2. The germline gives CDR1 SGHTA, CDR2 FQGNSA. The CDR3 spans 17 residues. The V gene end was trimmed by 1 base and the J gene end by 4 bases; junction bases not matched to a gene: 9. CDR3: CASSLVPGGGSTGELFF. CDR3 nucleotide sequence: TGTGCCAGCAGCTTAGTTCCGGGGGGAGGTAGCACCGGGGAGCTGTTTTTT.

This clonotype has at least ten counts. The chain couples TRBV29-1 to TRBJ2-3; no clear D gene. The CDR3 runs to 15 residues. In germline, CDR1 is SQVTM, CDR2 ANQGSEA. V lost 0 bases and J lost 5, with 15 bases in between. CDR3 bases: TGCAGCGTTGAAGATCTAAGCCGTCGTGGAGATACGCAGTATTTT. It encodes CSVEDLSRRGDTQYF.

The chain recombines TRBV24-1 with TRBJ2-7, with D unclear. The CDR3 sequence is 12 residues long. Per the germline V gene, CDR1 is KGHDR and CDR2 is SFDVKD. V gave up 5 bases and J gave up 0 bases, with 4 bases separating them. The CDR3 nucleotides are TGTGCCACCAGTGGGGACTCCTACGAGCAGTACTTC. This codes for CATSGDSYEQYF.

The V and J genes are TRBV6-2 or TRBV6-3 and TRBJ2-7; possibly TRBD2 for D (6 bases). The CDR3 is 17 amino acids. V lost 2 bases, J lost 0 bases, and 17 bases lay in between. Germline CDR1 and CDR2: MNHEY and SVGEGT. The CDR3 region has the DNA TGTGCCAGCAGTTACGATAATAGCGGTATGAGCTCCTACGAGCAGTACTTC. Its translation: CASSYDNSGMSSYEQYF.

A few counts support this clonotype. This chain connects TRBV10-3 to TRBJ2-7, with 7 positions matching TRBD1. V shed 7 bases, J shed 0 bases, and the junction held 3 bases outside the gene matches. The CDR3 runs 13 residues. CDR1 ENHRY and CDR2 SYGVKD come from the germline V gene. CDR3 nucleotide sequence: TGTGCCATCAATAGGGACAGCTCCTACGAGCAGTACTTC. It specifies CAINRDSSYEQYF.

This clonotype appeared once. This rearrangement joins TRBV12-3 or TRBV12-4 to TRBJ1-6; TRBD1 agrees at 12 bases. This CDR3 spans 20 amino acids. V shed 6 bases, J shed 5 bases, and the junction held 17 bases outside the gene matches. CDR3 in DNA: TGTGCCAGCAGCCGAGCGTCCGGGACAGGGGGCATGGGTAATAATTCACCCCTCCACTTT. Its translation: CASSRASGTGGMGNNSPLHF.

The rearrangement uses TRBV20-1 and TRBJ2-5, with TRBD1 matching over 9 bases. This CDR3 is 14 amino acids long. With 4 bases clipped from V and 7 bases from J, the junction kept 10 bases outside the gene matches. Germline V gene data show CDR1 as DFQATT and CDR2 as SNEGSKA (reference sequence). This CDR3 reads CSAKGDRAVGTQYF. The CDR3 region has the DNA TGCAGTGCTAAGGGGGACAGGGCGGTCGGGACCCAGTACTTC.

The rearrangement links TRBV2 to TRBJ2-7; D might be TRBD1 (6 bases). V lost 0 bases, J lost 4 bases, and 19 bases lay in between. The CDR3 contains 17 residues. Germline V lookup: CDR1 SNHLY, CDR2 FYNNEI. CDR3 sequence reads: CASSEAGTHRVGYEQYF. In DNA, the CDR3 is TGTGCCAGCAGTGAAGCGGGGACCCACAGGGTGGGTTACGAGCAGTACTTC.